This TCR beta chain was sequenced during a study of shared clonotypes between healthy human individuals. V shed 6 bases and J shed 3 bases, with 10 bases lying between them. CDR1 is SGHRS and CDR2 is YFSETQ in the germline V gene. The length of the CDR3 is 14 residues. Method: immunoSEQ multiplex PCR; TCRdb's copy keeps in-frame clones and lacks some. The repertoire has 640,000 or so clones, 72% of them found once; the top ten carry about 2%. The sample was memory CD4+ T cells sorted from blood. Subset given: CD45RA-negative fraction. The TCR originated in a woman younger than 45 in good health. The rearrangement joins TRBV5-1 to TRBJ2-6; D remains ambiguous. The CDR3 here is CASTREDGANVLTF. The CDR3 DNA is TGCGCCAGCACCCGAGAAGATGGGGCCAACGTCCTGACTTTC. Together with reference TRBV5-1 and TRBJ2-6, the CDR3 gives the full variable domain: KAGVTQTPRYLIKTRGQQVTLSCSPISGHRSVSWYQQTPGQGLQFLFEYFSETQRNKGNFPGRFSGRQFSNSRSEMNVSTLELGDSALYLCASTREDGANVLTFGAGSRLTVL.